These T cell receptor beta chains were read from a single sample in a study of blood T cells in healthy people across ages. TCRdb itself ran the 5' RACE reads through MiXCR, one entry per CDR3 protein. The sample contains fewer than 2 million distinct CDR3 sequences, 39% of which appear only once. Sequencing input: blood. The receptors here all came from a human donor in good health. Each CDR3 is given with its conserved first and last residue. D genes are given only for firm matches. Size tells how often a clone was seen (once, few, many) or the class of an expanded clone, and some rows leave it out.

abundance | d_gene | j_gene | v_gene | CDR3nt | CDR3aa
- | TRBD1 | TRBJ2-6 | TRBV29-1 | TGCAGCGTGCGGACAGGCGGCTCTGGGGCCAACGTCCTGACTTTC | CSVRTGGSGANVLTF
- | - | TRBJ1-1 | TRBV9 | TGTGCCAGCAGCGTAGGGTCTATGGGGGATTACATGAACACTGAAGCTTTCTTT | CASSVGSMGDYMNTEAFF
- | - | TRBJ2-3 | TRBV5-6 | TGTGCCAGCAGCTCGACCCAGACACCGGGACGAATCTCTCCAGATACGCAGTATTTT | CASSSTQTPGRISPDTQYF
- | TRBD1 | TRBJ1-2 | TRBV6-2/TRBV6-3 | TGTGCCATCAGTTACCCCGGACAGGGCTATGGCTACACCTTC | CAISYPGQGYGYTF
few | TRBD1 | TRBJ2-1 | TRBV10-3 | TGTGCCACCTCCGGGACAGGGTTGAATGAGCAGTTCTTC | CATSGTGLNEQFF
- | - | TRBJ2-1 | TRBV7-2 | TGTGCCAGCGAGTTGGGGGACAATGAGCAGTTCTTC | CASELGDNEQFF
once | - | TRBJ1-2 | TRBV3-1 | TGTGCCAGCAGCCAAAGTGGCCGGGTTTTCAATGGCTACACCTTC | CASSQSGRVFNGYTF
few | TRBD2 | TRBJ2-3 | TRBV6-2/TRBV6-3 | TGTGCCAGCAGCCCTAGCGGGGGTAAGGCAGATACGCAGTATTTT | CASSPSGGKADTQYF
- | - | TRBJ2-5 | TRBV4-3 | TGCGCCAGCAGCCAAGATACCTCCGAGCGGGAGACCCAGTACTTC | CASSQDTSERETQYF
- | - | TRBJ2-7 | TRBV7-2 | TGTGCCAGCAGCTTAGTCTACGGGGCCGGATACGAGCAGTACTTC | CASSLVYGAGYEQYF
- | - | TRBJ1-1 | TRBV12-5 | TGTGCTAGTGGTTACCCGACGAACACTGAAGCTTTCTTT | CASGYPTNTEAFF
- | - | TRBJ1-2 | TRBV6-6 | TGTGCCAGCAGTTACTCAACACTGAACTATGGCTACACCTTC | CASSYSTLNYGYTF
once | - | TRBJ1-5 | TRBV7-6 | TGTGCCACTTCCCCCGAACTCAATAATCAGCCCCAGCATTTT | CATSPELNNQPQHF
- | - | TRBJ1-2 | TRBV5-6 | TGTGCCAGCAGCTTATTTAGACAGGAAGGAAACTATGGCTACACCTTC | CASSLFRQEGNYGYTF
few | - | TRBJ2-3 | TRBV12-3/TRBV12-4 | TGTGCCAGCAATCACAACCTAGTTGGCACAGATACGCAGTATTTT | CASNHNLVGTDTQYF
many | - | TRBJ1-2 | TRBV7-2 | TGTGCCAGCAGCTTAGGCGGTTCTAACTATGGCTACACCTTC | CASSLGGSNYGYTF
- | TRBD1 | TRBJ2-5 | TRBV15 | TGTGCCACCAGCAGAGATCGCGACAGGGGGGAGACCCAGTACTTC | CATSRDRDRGETQYF
- | - | TRBJ2-4 | TRBV27 | TGTGCCAGCAGTCCGGATTTCGACATTCAGTACTTC | CASSPDFDIQYF
few | - | TRBJ2-7 | TRBV11-3 | TGTGCCAGCAGCTTAGACGACTGGGGCTACGAGCAGTACTTC | CASSLDDWGYEQYF
- | TRBD1 | TRBJ2-7 | TRBV7-8 | TGTGCCAGCAGCTTTATGGGACAGGCGATTTACGAGCAGTACTTC | CASSFMGQAIYEQYF